Listed below are T cell receptor beta chains from one sample, sequenced in a study of T cell clonotyping in hematopoietic cell transplantation. The table came from immunoSEQ multiplex PCR; TCRdb's copy has only in-frame clones and leaves some out. The data show tens of thousands of clones, 90% to 97% seen once. This specimen consisted of peripheral blood mononuclear cells, obtained before stem cell transplant. Every receptor here comes from a woman aged 45-60 years with acute myeloid leukemia. Some clones in this sample may be carry-over from other donors' samples. Both conserved end residues are part of each CDR3. A D gene is named only where the DNA matches it firmly. For some rows the clone size is stated as once, few or many, or as a class when expanded; others skip it.

v_gene: TRBV30
d_gene: -
j_gene: TRBJ1-2
abundance: -
CDR3aa: CAWMPPGQNYYGYTF
CDR3nt: TGTGCCTGGATGCCCCCCGGACAGAACTACTATGGCTACACCTTC

v_gene: TRBV5-1
d_gene: TRBD1
j_gene: TRBJ1-2
abundance: -
CDR3aa: CASSTDRAYGYTF
CDR3nt: TGCGCCAGCAGCACCGACAGGGCCTATGGCTACACCTTC

v_gene: TRBV27
d_gene: TRBD1
j_gene: TRBJ1-6
abundance: few
CDR3aa: CASSSDRAGYSPLHF
CDR3nt: TGTGCCAGCAGTTCTGACAGGGCAGGGTATTCACCCCTCCACTTT

v_gene: TRBV27
d_gene: TRBD1
j_gene: TRBJ2-2
abundance: -
CDR3aa: CASSPGTGSGELFF
CDR3nt: TGTGCCAGCAGTCCCGGGACAGGGTCCGGGGAGCTGTTTTTT

v_gene: TRBV14
d_gene: TRBD2
j_gene: TRBJ2-3
abundance: -
CDR3aa: CASSLERGVSTDTQYF
CDR3nt: TGTGCCAGCAGCTTAGAGCGGGGGGTCAGCACAGATACGCAGTATTTT

v_gene: TRBV2
d_gene: TRBD1
j_gene: TRBJ1-4
abundance: few
CDR3aa: CASSEDRDSEKLFF
CDR3nt: TGTGCCAGCAGTGAGGATCGGGACAGTGAAAAACTGTTTTTT

v_gene: TRBV28
d_gene: TRBD1
j_gene: TRBJ2-7
abundance: -
CDR3aa: CATGTGLYWEQYF
CDR3nt: TGTGCCACCGGGACAGGGCTGTATTGGGAGCAGTACTTC

v_gene: TRBV9
d_gene: -
j_gene: TRBJ1-1
abundance: -
CDR3aa: CASSVGNMNTEAFF
CDR3nt: TGTGCCAGCAGCGTCGGGAATATGAACACTGAAGCTTTCTTT

v_gene: TRBV30
d_gene: -
j_gene: TRBJ1-2
abundance: -
CDR3aa: CAWTVGGSNYGYTF
CDR3nt: TGTGCCTGGACGGTGGGGGGAAGTAACTATGGCTACACCTTC

v_gene: TRBV27
d_gene: -
j_gene: TRBJ1-5
abundance: -
CDR3aa: CASSLSSNQPQHF
CDR3nt: TGTGCCAGCAGTTTATCTAGCAATCAGCCCCAGCATTTT

v_gene: TRBV9
d_gene: TRBD2
j_gene: TRBJ2-3
abundance: -
CDR3aa: CASSPGGGADTQYF
CDR3nt: TGTGCCAGCAGCCCGGGAGGAGGTGCAGATACGCAGTATTTT

v_gene: TRBV9
d_gene: TRBD1
j_gene: TRBJ1-2
abundance: -
CDR3aa: CASSLGQDDGYTF
CDR3nt: TGTGCCAGCAGCCTAGGACAGGACGATGGCTACACCTTC

v_gene: TRBV6-6
d_gene: TRBD1
j_gene: TRBJ1-6
abundance: -
CDR3aa: CASRPSTGDNSPLHF
CDR3nt: TGTGCCAGCAGACCTAGCACAGGGGATAATTCACCCCTCCACTTT

v_gene: TRBV19
d_gene: -
j_gene: TRBJ2-4
abundance: -
CDR3aa: CASSIFRELAKNIQYF
CDR3nt: TGTGCCAGTAGTATCTTCAGGGAACTAGCCAAAAACATTCAGTACTTC

v_gene: TRBV6-6
d_gene: TRBD1
j_gene: TRBJ1-6
abundance: -
CDR3aa: CASSPEQGASSPLHF
CDR3nt: TGTGCCAGCAGTCCCGAACAGGGGGCAAGTTCACCCCTCCACTTT

v_gene: TRBV5-8
d_gene: -
j_gene: TRBJ1-2
abundance: -
CDR3aa: CASSLLSGMAGPSGYTF
CDR3nt: TGTGCCAGCAGCTTGTTGTCTGGAATGGCAGGGCCTAGTGGCTACACCTTC

v_gene: TRBV19
d_gene: -
j_gene: TRBJ2-2
abundance: once
CDR3aa: CASSIDRNTGELFF
CDR3nt: TGTGCCAGTAGTATAGACAGGAACACCGGGGAGCTGTTTTTT

v_gene: TRBV7-8
d_gene: TRBD1
j_gene: TRBJ1-1
abundance: -
CDR3aa: CASSLDRGLQTNTAFF
CDR3nt: TGTGCCAGCAGCTTAGACAGGGGGCTTCAAACAAATACGGCTTTCTTT

v_gene: TRBV28
d_gene: TRBD1
j_gene: TRBJ2-7
abundance: -
CDR3aa: CASSWAPGQLYEQYF
CDR3nt: TGTGCCAGCAGTTGGGCCCCGGGACAGCTCTACGAGCAGTACTTC

v_gene: TRBV5-1
d_gene: TRBD2
j_gene: TRBJ2-7
abundance: -
CDR3aa: CASRAGTSGSYEQYF
CDR3nt: TGCGCCAGCAGGGCCGGGACTAGCGGTTCCTACGAGCAGTACTTC

v_gene: TRBV5-1
d_gene: -
j_gene: TRBJ2-7
abundance: -
CDR3aa: CASSSGFTYEQYF
CDR3nt: TGCGCCAGCAGCTCGGGATTCACCTACGAGCAGTACTTC

v_gene: TRBV7-2
d_gene: -
j_gene: TRBJ2-5
abundance: -
CDR3aa: CASSLSGETQYF
CDR3nt: TGTGCCAGCAGCTTAAGCGGCGAGACCCAGTACTTC

v_gene: TRBV6-1
d_gene: -
j_gene: TRBJ1-1
abundance: once
CDR3aa: CASSEADTEAFF
CDR3nt: TGTGCCAGCAGTGAAGCCGATACTGAAGCTTTCTTT

v_gene: TRBV11-3
d_gene: TRBD2
j_gene: TRBJ2-7
abundance: -
CDR3aa: CASSLGLAGVSEQYF
CDR3nt: TGTGCCAGCAGCCTAGGACTAGCGGGAGTCAGCGAGCAGTACTTC

v_gene: TRBV30
d_gene: -
j_gene: TRBJ1-2
abundance: -
CDR3aa: CAWSVRSFFYGYTF
CDR3nt: TGTGCCTGGAGTGTAAGGTCCTTCTTCTATGGCTACACCTTC

v_gene: TRBV7-8
d_gene: -
j_gene: TRBJ2-5
abundance: -
CDR3aa: CASSLDPEQETQYF
CDR3nt: TGTGCCAGCAGCTTAGACCCAGAACAAGAGACCCAGTACTTC

v_gene: TRBV11-2
d_gene: -
j_gene: TRBJ2-1
abundance: -
CDR3aa: CASSYSYNEQFF
CDR3nt: TGTGCCAGCAGCTACTCCTACAATGAGCAGTTCTTC

v_gene: TRBV15
d_gene: -
j_gene: TRBJ2-7
abundance: -
CDR3aa: CATSREAGRDSYEQYF
CDR3nt: TGTGCCACCAGCAGAGAGGCAGGCAGGGACTCCTACGAGCAGTACTTC

v_gene: TRBV4-2
d_gene: TRBD2
j_gene: TRBJ2-1
abundance: -
CDR3aa: CASSQLLAGENNEQFF
CDR3nt: TGTGCCAGCAGCCAACTACTAGCGGGGGAAAACAATGAGCAGTTCTTC

v_gene: TRBV28
d_gene: -
j_gene: TRBJ2-1
abundance: -
CDR3aa: CASSLSTGTLFF
CDR3nt: TGTGCCAGCAGTTTATCCACCGGGACGCTGTTCTTC

v_gene: TRBV19
d_gene: TRBD1
j_gene: TRBJ1-5
abundance: -
CDR3aa: CASSRTGDSNQPQHF
CDR3nt: TGTGCCAGTAGCAGGACAGGGGATTCTAATCAGCCCCAGCATTTT

v_gene: TRBV7-2
d_gene: -
j_gene: TRBJ2-3
abundance: -
CDR3aa: CASSLDPTDTQYF
CDR3nt: TGTGCCAGCAGCTTAGACCCCACAGATACGCAGTATTTT

v_gene: TRBV4-2
d_gene: TRBD2
j_gene: TRBJ2-3
abundance: -
CDR3aa: CASSQRTGLGLTDTQYF
CDR3nt: TGTGCCAGCAGCCAGCGAACGGGACTAGGACTGACAGATACGCAGTATTTT

v_gene: TRBV5-1
d_gene: TRBD1
j_gene: TRBJ1-1
abundance: -
CDR3aa: CASSLAQGAGNTEAFF
CDR3nt: TGCGCCAGCAGCTTGGCCCAGGGGGCAGGGAACACTGAAGCTTTCTTT

v_gene: TRBV27
d_gene: TRBD1
j_gene: TRBJ2-4
abundance: -
CDR3aa: CASRPDRERGNIQYF
CDR3nt: TGTGCCAGCAGGCCGGACAGGGAAAGAGGAAACATTCAGTACTTC

v_gene: TRBV11-3
d_gene: TRBD1
j_gene: TRBJ2-5
abundance: -
CDR3aa: CASSLTGTGRETQYF
CDR3nt: TGTGCCAGCAGCCTAACCGGGACAGGACGTGAGACCCAGTACTTC

v_gene: TRBV30
d_gene: -
j_gene: TRBJ1-5
abundance: once
CDR3aa: CAWSRGTGNYLSNQPQHF
CDR3nt: TGTGCCTGGAGTCGCGGAACAGGGAACTATTTAAGCAATCAGCCCCAGCATTTT

v_gene: TRBV7-2
d_gene: -
j_gene: TRBJ1-2
abundance: -
CDR3aa: CASSRTDYYGYTF
CDR3nt: TGTGCCAGCAGCCGGACTGACTACTATGGCTACACCTTC

v_gene: TRBV19
d_gene: -
j_gene: TRBJ2-5
abundance: -
CDR3aa: CASNPAGRWGETQYF
CDR3nt: TGTGCCAGTAATCCCGCCGGACGCTGGGGAGAGACCCAGTACTTC

v_gene: TRBV6-5
d_gene: -
j_gene: TRBJ2-7
abundance: -
CDR3aa: CASSYVGYEQYF
CDR3nt: TGTGCCAGCAGTTATGTGGGGTACGAGCAGTACTTC

v_gene: TRBV30
d_gene: TRBD1
j_gene: TRBJ1-1
abundance: -
CDR3aa: CAWSGQGNTEAFF
CDR3nt: TGTGCCTGGAGCGGACAGGGGAACACTGAAGCTTTCTTT

v_gene: TRBV7-6
d_gene: -
j_gene: TRBJ2-3
abundance: -
CDR3aa: CASSLFTDTQYF
CDR3nt: TGTGCCAGCAGCTTATTTACAGATACGCAGTATTTT

v_gene: TRBV10-1
d_gene: TRBD1
j_gene: TRBJ2-1
abundance: -
CDR3aa: CASGRQGGEQFF
CDR3nt: TGCGCCAGCGGAAGACAGGGCGGAGAGCAGTTCTTC

v_gene: TRBV5-1
d_gene: TRBD1
j_gene: TRBJ2-7
abundance: -
CDR3aa: CASSRQGDYEQYF
CDR3nt: TGCGCCAGCAGCCGACAGGGGGACTACGAGCAGTACTTC

v_gene: TRBV12-5
d_gene: -
j_gene: TRBJ2-2
abundance: -
CDR3aa: CASGLVLSGNTGELFF
CDR3nt: TGTGCTAGTGGTTTGGTATTGTCAGGAAACACCGGGGAGCTGTTTTTT